These T cell receptor beta chains were read from a single sample in a study of shared clonotypes between healthy human individuals. The protocol was immunoSEQ multiplex PCR, while the TCRdb copy is restricted to in-frame clones and leaves out a portion. Here the sample spans some 2.4 million clones, 93% being singletons. Sequencing used naive CD4+ T cells from PBMCs. The receptors here all came from a man aged 18 to 29 in good health. Some clones in this sample may be carry-over from other donors' samples. Both conserved end residues are part of each CDR3. The D gene is left open where the match is weak. Some rows have no size entry. The others give once, few or many, or a class for an expanded clone.

len	d_gene	abundance	v_gene	j_gene	CDR3nt	CDR3aa
16	.	.	TRBV29-1	TRBJ1-1	TGCAGCGTTGATATGGGGCGGTGGACGAGAGGCACTGAAGCTTTCTTT	CSVDMGRWTRGTEAFF
13	.	once	TRBV5-6	TRBJ2-4	TGTGCCAGCAGCTTTCAGCAGACAAACATTCAGTACTTC	CASSFQQTNIQYF
14	TRBD1	.	TRBV28	TRBJ2-7	TGTGCCAGCAGTTCCGGGACAGGCCTCTACGAGCAGTACTTC	CASSSGTGLYEQYF
11	TRBD2	.	TRBV20-1	TRBJ2-7	TGCAGTGCGCTTACTAGCGTCGGGAGTTACTTC	CSALTSVGSYF
16	.	.	TRBV4-1	TRBJ1-1	TGCGCCAGCAGCCAAGAGGGCCCGGGCGTGAACACTGAAGCTTTCTTT	CASSQEGPGVNTEAFF
13	.	.	TRBV6-1	TRBJ1-2	TGTGCCAGCAGGGACGGACAATCCTCCAGCTACACCTTC	CASRDGQSSSYTF
15	.	.	TRBV7-6	TRBJ2-6	TGTGCCAGCAGCTTAAGGCGTGCTGGGGCCAACGTCCTGACTTTC	CASSLRRAGANVLTF
13	.	.	TRBV29-1	TRBJ2-4	TGCAGCGTCGCTTTACTAGCCAAAAACATTCAGTACTTC	CSVALLAKNIQYF
15	TRBD2	.	TRBV9	TRBJ2-3	TGTGCCAGCAGCGTAGGCGGGAGGGGTGCAGATACGCAGTATTTT	CASSVGGRGADTQYF
16	TRBD2	.	TRBV11-2	TRBJ2-5	TGTGCCAGCAGCCGCGGACTAGCGGGTTTCCAAGAGACCCAGTACTTC	CASSRGLAGFQETQYF
17	TRBD1	.	TRBV19	TRBJ2-2	TGTGCCAGTAGTCTTCCCCGGACAGGGCCGAACACCGGGGAGCTGTTTTTT	CASSLPRTGPNTGELFF
14	.	.	TRBV19	TRBJ1-2	TGTGCCAGTAGTATCCAAGGGGCAACCTATGGCTACACCTTC	CASSIQGATYGYTF
13	TRBD1	.	TRBV7-8	TRBJ2-7	TGTGCCAGCAGGCCCAGGGGGATCTACGAGCAGTACTTC	CASRPRGIYEQYF
17	TRBD1	.	TRBV28	TRBJ2-1	TGTGCCAGCAGTCCCCAGACAGGGGCCAGCTCCTACAATGAGCAGTTCTTC	CASSPQTGASSYNEQFF
12	.	few	TRBV2	TRBJ1-1	TGTGCCAGCAGTGGCACTAACACTGAAGCTTTCTTT	CASSGTNTEAFF
17	.	.	TRBV4-2	TRBJ2-7	TGTGCCAGCAGCCACCTTCTGGTGGGAGAGATCACCCACGAGCAGTACTTC	CASSHLLVGEITHEQYF